This paragraph reports one T cell receptor beta chain. Its antigen is not known. V gave up 4 bases and J gave up 2 bases; unmatched junction bases: 12. This CDR3 contains 16 residues. In germline, CDR1 is SGHRS, CDR2 YFSETQ. The sample originates from a study of T cells after yellow fever vaccination. The overall study: The SMART-Seq v4 Ultra Low Input method served to prepare the low-cell-number fractions.

Study-wide points: Peaking on day 5 versus 15, the secondary response was faster but weaker. FACS-sorted repertoires might harbor abundant contaminating clonotypes from the bulk population.

Template switching by 5'RACE produced TCR cDNA, adding a universal primer site and UMIs. TCRdb analysed the 5' RACE reads with MiXCR anew, one entry per CDR3 protein. The table has roughly 250,000 distinct CDR3 sequences, about an eighth seen once; the top ten hold roughly 0.5%. The clonotype comes from a man in his thirties or forties who received the YFV17D yellow fever vaccine. Sample: CD4+ T cells sorted from PBMCs, taken 45 days after the yellow fever booster vaccination. This rearrangement joins TRBV5-1 to TRBJ2-7; 7 bases line up with TRBD2. CDR3 region: CASSVVSGRETYEQYF. The CDR3 coding sequence is TGCGCCAGCAGCGTCGTCTCGGGGAGGGAAACCTACGAGCAGTACTTC.